The source of this T cell receptor beta chain is a study of blood T cell repertoires in COVID-19. Whole-study context: Samples taken during acute and convalescent COVID-19 were collected in the United States, Italy and Spain.

Deletions cut 5 bases from V and 4 bases from J, with 15 bases between. From germline, CDR1 is LNHDA and CDR2 SQIVND (reference sequence). The CDR3 runs 15 residues. This table comes from immunoSEQ multiplex PCR, and its TCRdb copy is limited to in-frame clones, with some not included. The sample lists about half a million clones, over 75% seen once, with approximately 2.9% in the top ten. The specimen was peripheral blood. V and J are TRBV19 and TRBJ1-5; TRBD1 is a possible D gene (6 bases). The TCR sequence derives from a human donor in a cohort sampled during active COVID-19. CDR3 DNA sequence: TGTGCCAGTAGTCCGATCGGGCAGGGGAATCAGCCCCAGCATTTT. This sequence encodes CASSPIGQGNQPQHF.